These 14 T cell receptor beta chains came from one sample sequenced in a study of T cells in Graves' hyperthyroidism and ophthalmopathy. Regions amplified from RNA transcripts were the TCR beta CDR3 regions. Primed by the HTBI set, a first-round RT-PCR was run on the TCR CDR3. TCRdb used MiXCR to reprocess the multiplex PCR reads, holding one entry per CDR3 protein. The repertoire holds approximately 700,000 distinct CDR3 sequences, with around 15% as singletons. What was sequenced was blood. Source of these receptors: a man aged 18 to 29 with Graves' hyperthyroidism.

This clonotype was recorded at least ten times. The chain employs TRBV28 and TRBJ2-7; D unclear. Germline assignment: CDR1 MDHEN and CDR2 SYDVKM. Trimming cost V 3 bases and J 3 bases, with 9 bases left between them. The CDR3 totals 13 residues. CDR3 in DNA: TGTGCCAGCAGTTTGCACGGTTACTACGAGCAGTACTTC. Its translation: CASSLHGYYEQYF.

The sample holds many counts of this clonotype. This chain connects TRBV7-9 to TRBJ1-3, with D possibly matching TRBD1 (6 bases). Germline V CDR1 and CDR2: SEHNR, FQNEAQ (reference sequence). The CDR3 loop spans 15 amino acids. Trimming stripped 2 bases from V and 1 base from J, with 9 bases between. The CDR3 loop reads CASSLTQGSGNTIYF. The CDR3 DNA reads as TGTGCCAGCAGCTTAACGCAGGGGTCTGGAAACACCATATATTTT.

The V call is TRBV20-1, the J call TRBJ2-2; TRBD1 aligns across 10 bases. Per germline, CDR1 DFQATT and CDR2 SNEGSKA (reference sequence). The CDR3 is 15 amino acids. With V trimmed by 3 bases and J by 7 bases, 8 bases remained unmatched. The CDR3 loop reads CSASATGGFHGELFF. The CDR3 coding sequence is TGCAGTGCTAGTGCGACAGGGGGCTTTCACGGGGAGCTGTTTTTT.

The chain combines TRBV20-1 with TRBJ1-1; TRBD1 aligns across 9 bases. Germline V gene sequence: CDR1 DFQATT, CDR2 SNEGSKA (reference sequence). J was trimmed by 5 bases and V by 1 base; bases with no gene match: 5. This CDR3 spans 14 amino acids. The CDR3 spells CSARVDRGETEAFF. Written as DNA, the CDR3 is TGCAGTGCTAGAGTCGACAGGGGGGAGACTGAAGCTTTCTTT.

In this sample, this clonotype turned up a few times. V gene TRBV20-1 combines with J gene TRBJ2-7; tentatively, D is TRBD2 (5 bases). This CDR3 comprises 13 residues. Between the trimmed V and J ends, which lost 0 bases and 3 bases, there was a span of 9 bases. Germline lookup yields CDR1 DFQATT and CDR2 SNEGSKA (reference sequence). The CDR3 DNA sequence: TGCAGTGCTAGAGACTTTGCGGGCTACGAGCAGTACTTC. Translated: CSARDFAGYEQYF.

Ten or more counts support this clonotype. V gene TRBV30 combines with J gene TRBJ2-5; 8 bases align to TRBD2. CDR3 length: 16 residues. Germline V gene data show CDR1 as GTSNPN and CDR2 as SVGIG (reference sequence). With V trimmed by 4 bases and J by 2 bases, 12 bases remained unmatched. DNA of the CDR3: TGTGCCTGGACCTCAGGGGCGGGAGGACTTCAAGAGACCCAGTACTTC. Its protein is CAWTSGAGGLQETQYF. Supplemented by reference TRBV30 and TRBJ2-5, the full variable domain reads SQTIHQWPATLVQPVGSPLSLECTVEGTSNPNLYWYRQAAGRGLQLLFYSVGIGQISSEVPQNLSASRPQDRQFILSSKKLLLSDSGFYLCAWTSGAGGLQETQYFGPGTRLLVL.

This clonotype was seen at least ten times. The chain joins TRBV20-1 to TRBJ2-7, with D perhaps matching TRBD2 (6 bases). The CDR3 loop spans 14 amino acids. Germline CDR1 and CDR2: DFQATT and SNEGSKA (reference sequence). Deletions cut 3 bases from V and 1 base from J, with 13 bases between. CDR3 amino acids: CSASPGTGSYEQYF. CDR3 DNA: TGCAGTGCTAGCCCAGGGACTGGTTCCTACGAGCAGTACTTC.

This clonotype was found many times. This chain links TRBV7-2 with TRBJ2-1; D could derive from TRBD1 or TRBD2 (6 bases each). The CDR3 runs to 15 residues. V was cut by 2 bases and J by 10 bases, with 18 bases left in between. The germline V gene has CDR1 SGHTA and CDR2 FQGNSA. The CDR3 spells CASSLRGTSDGEQFF. The CDR3 DNA sequence: TGTGCCAGCAGCTTAAGGGGGACTTCCGATGGGGAGCAGTTCTTC.

The chain recombines TRBV12-3 or TRBV12-4 with TRBJ2-5; weak D call: TRBD2 (5 bases). Deletions cut 2 bases from V and 7 bases from J, with 11 bases between. The CDR3 is 13 amino acids. The CDR3 region is CASSLWESRTQYF. The CDR3 DNA follows: TGTGCCAGCAGTTTATGGGAGTCCAGGACCCAGTACTTC.

Many counts were recorded for this clonotype. The rearrangement joins TRBV24-1 to TRBJ2-1; D assignment may be TRBD1 or TRBD2 (6 bases each). Trimming cost V 0 bases and J 5 bases, with 13 bases left between them. Germline V gene data show CDR1 as KGHDR and CDR2 as SFDVKD. CDR3 length: 16 residues. The CDR3 DNA is TGTGCCACCAGTGATTTGAGGGGGGCGCGGAACAATGAGCAGTTCTTC. The encoded protein is CATSDLRGARNNEQFF.

The rearrangement uses TRBV12-3 or TRBV12-4 and TRBJ1-2, with a tentative D call TRBD1 (6 bases). This CDR3 has 16 residues. The ends were cut back, 5 bases at V and 4 bases at J, with 20 bases in the middle. The CDR3 nucleotides read TGTGCCAGCAGTCCCTCCGGGACATTAGGTAGCTATGGCTACACCTTC. Translation gives CASSPSGTLGSYGYTF.

V usage is TRBV29-1 and J usage is TRBJ2-3; TRBD1 is a possible D gene (5 bases). The germline CDR1 and CDR2 sequences are SQVTM and ANQGSEA. V gave up 0 bases and J gave up 1 base, with 23 bases separating them. The CDR3 loop spans 19 amino acids. The CDR3 spells CSVEEYSTFRRVGTDTQYF. The DNA of the CDR3 is TGCAGCGTTGAAGAATATTCTACATTCCGCAGGGTTGGCACAGATACGCAGTATTTT.

This clonotype was picked up many times. The chain is built from TRBV27 and TRBJ2-3; perhaps TRBD1 as D (5 bases). Germline values: CDR1 MNHEY, CDR2 SMNVEV (reference sequence). There are 18 residues in the CDR3. The ends were cut back, 4 bases at V and 2 bases at J, with 22 bases in the middle. CDR3 protein: CASSSYYRGGPHTDTQYF. The CDR3 nucleotides read TGTGCCAGCAGTTCATACTATAGGGGCGGACCTCACACAGATACGCAGTATTTT.

This clonotype was seen at least ten times. This chain joins TRBV20-1 and TRBJ2-3; TRBD2 matches 7 bases. The ends lost 6 bases at V and 0 bases at J; junction bases unmatched: 12. The CDR3 totals 16 residues. The germline gives CDR1 DFQATT, CDR2 SNEGSKA (reference sequence). The CDR3: CSALSSLAESTDTQYF. CDR3 DNA: TGCAGTGCCCTAAGCTCCCTAGCGGAGAGCACAGATACGCAGTATTTT.